This is a list of T cell receptor beta chains from one sample in a study of blood T cell repertoires in COVID-19. The data were produced by immunoSEQ multiplex PCR, yet TCRdb's version contains in-frame clones alone and is incomplete. The sample has over 100,000 clones; almost 70% are singletons. Sequencing was carried out using peripheral blood. These receptor sequences come from a woman aged 70 to 79 with acute or convalescent COVID-19. CDR3s leave out the opening cysteine and the closing phenylalanine or tryptophan.

j_call cdr3_length v_call cdr3_aa
TRBJ2-3 11 TRBV6-6 ASFWGGTDTQY
TRBJ1-1 14 TRBV28 ASSLRTGGRNTEAF
TRBJ2-2 12 TRBV19 ASSINSLAGELF
TRBJ1-1 11 TRBV2 ASKGEQNTEAF
TRBJ2-3 18 TRBV19 ASSIILAALTGERTDTQY
TRBJ2-7 13 TRBV5-1 ASSAQVTSVYEQY
TRBJ1-2 12 TRBV6-5 ASRAPTNNYGYT
TRBJ1-6 9 TRBV3-1/TRBV3-2 AAGAPSPLH
TRBJ2-3 12 TRBV5-1 ASRPGQSTDTQY
TRBJ1-5 11 TRBV21-1 ARSTVRNQPQH
TRBJ1-4 14 TRBV9 ASSVGVGQVDEKLF
TRBJ2-5 13 TRBV2 ASSEIWGTGETQY
TRBJ2-3 13 TRBV28 ASSFNPKSTDTQY
TRBJ1-6 18 TRBV4-1 ASSQDQSDPSSSYNSPLH
TRBJ2-7 10 TRBV2 ARWGLGGPQY
TRBJ2-7 13 TRBV5-1 ASSLVGETTYEQY
TRBJ2-1 14 TRBV7-3 ASSLTGTGSFNEQF
TRBJ1-2 14 TRBV2 ASSPMTGITNYGYT
TRBJ2-1 10 TRBV30 AWGRARSEQF
TRBJ1-1 10 TRBV5-8 ASSRGLAEAF
TRBJ2-5 11 TRBV3-1/TRBV3-2 ASSYSGIQTQY
TRBJ1-4 12 TRBV7-2 ASSTRTGDEKLF
TRBJ1-2 12 TRBV13 ASSSGTDSYGYT
TRBJ2-5 12 TRBV14 ASSQDIGGETQY
TRBJ2-5 14 TRBV3-1/TRBV3-2 ASSPGTSYPRETQY
TRBJ2-7 14 TRBV6-1 ASSEALLGQVIEQY
TRBJ2-2 14 TRBV5-4 ASSDPSGRNTGELF
TRBJ2-7 14 TRBV18 ASSESESLAGYEQY
TRBJ2-3 12 TRBV19 ASSYGASTDTQY
TRBJ1-2 15 TRBV18 ASSPLDRGHDRYGYT
TRBJ1-4 12 TRBV27 ASRSTALNEKLF
TRBJ1-2 10 TRBV10-3 AISADYYGYT
TRBJ2-7 12 TRBV5-1 ASSSGYIYYEQY
TRBJ2-1 13 TRBV11-2 ASRFASGPVGEQF
TRBJ2-3 12 TRBV4-3 ASSQEEGADTQY